This T cell receptor beta chain was identified during a study of somatic mutations in cytotoxic T cells in rheumatoid arthritis. Study-level findings and limits: Rheumatoid arthritis patients were compared with age-matched healthy controls, and their CD8+ T-cell clonality did not differ significantly.

In germline, CDR1 is SGHVS, CDR2 FNYEAQ. CDR3 length equals 15 residues. V lost 4 bases and J lost 4, with 16 bases in between. Libraries were prepared by immunoSEQ multiplex PCR; TCRdb keeps only in-frame clonotypes and omits some of them. Of 18,000 or so clones in the sample, roughly 80% were seen once. Healthy controls were blood donors with median age around 51 years (range about 20-70) and less than 60% female. Flow cytometry served to check the purity of CD4+ and CD8+ cells, which were isolated by positive magnetic bead selection. Worth noting for this clone: The antigen remains unidentified.

The sample taken for sequencing was CD8+ T cells sorted from blood. The J gene is TRBJ1-2, the V gene TRBV7-6; no clear D. The clonotype originates from a woman aged 60-75 years in good health. The CDR3 DNA follows: TGTGCCAGCAGCTCCTCTGTCGCCGGCACCTATGGCTACACCTTC. It encodes CASSSSVAGTYGYTF.